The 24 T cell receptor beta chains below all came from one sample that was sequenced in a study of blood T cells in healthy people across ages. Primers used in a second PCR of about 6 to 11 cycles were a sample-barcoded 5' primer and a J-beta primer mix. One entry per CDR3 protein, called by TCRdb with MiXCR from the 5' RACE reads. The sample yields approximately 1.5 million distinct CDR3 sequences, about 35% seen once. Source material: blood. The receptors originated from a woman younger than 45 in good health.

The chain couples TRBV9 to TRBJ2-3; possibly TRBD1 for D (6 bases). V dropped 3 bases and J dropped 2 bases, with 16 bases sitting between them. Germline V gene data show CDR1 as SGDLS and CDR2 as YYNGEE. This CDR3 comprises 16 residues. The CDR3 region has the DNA TGTGCCAGCAGCGCAGGGGACATATCCCCCACAGATACGCAGTATTTT. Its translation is CASSAGDISPTDTQYF. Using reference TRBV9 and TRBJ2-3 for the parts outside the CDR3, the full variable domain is DSGVTQTPKHLITATGQRVTLRCSPRSGDLSVYWYQQSLDQGLQFLIQYYNGEERAKGNILERFSAQQFPDLHSELNLSSLELGDSALYFCASSAGDISPTDTQYFGPGTRLTVL.

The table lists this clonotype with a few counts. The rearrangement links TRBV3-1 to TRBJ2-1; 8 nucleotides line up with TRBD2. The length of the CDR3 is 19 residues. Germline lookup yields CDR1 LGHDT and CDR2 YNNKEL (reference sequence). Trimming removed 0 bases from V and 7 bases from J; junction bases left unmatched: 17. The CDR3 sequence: CASSQDDSGFREGQNEQFF. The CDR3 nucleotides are TGTGCCAGCAGCCAAGATGATTCCGGCTTCCGGGAGGGCCAAAATGAGCAGTTCTTC.

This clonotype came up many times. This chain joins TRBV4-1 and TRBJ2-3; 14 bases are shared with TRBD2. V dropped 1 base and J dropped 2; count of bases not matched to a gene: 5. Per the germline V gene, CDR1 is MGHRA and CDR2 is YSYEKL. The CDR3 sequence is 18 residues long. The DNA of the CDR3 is TGCGCCAGCAGCCAAGTGGGGACTAGCGGGGGATCCACAGATACGCAGTATTTT. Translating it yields CASSQVGTSGGSTDTQYF.

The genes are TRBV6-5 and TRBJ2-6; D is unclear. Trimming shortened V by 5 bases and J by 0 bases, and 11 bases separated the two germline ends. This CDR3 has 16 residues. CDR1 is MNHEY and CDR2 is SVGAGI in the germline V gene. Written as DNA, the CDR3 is TGTGCCAGCAGTCGAAACACATTCTCTGGGGCCAACGTCCTGACTTTC. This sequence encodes CASSRNTFSGANVLTF.

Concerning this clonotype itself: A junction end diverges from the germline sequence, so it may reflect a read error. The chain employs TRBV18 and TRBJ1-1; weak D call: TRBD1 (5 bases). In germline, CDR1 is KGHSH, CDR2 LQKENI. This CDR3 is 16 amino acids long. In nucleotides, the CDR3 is TGTGCCAGCTCGCCACGCAGGGTAGGTTTGAACACTGAAGTTTTCTTT. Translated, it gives CASSPRRVGLNTEVFF.

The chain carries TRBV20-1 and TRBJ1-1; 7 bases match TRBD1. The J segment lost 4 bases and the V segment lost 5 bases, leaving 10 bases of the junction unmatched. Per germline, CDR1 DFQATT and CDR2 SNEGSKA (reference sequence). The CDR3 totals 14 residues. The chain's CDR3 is CSARRQGLGTEAFF. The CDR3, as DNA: TGCAGTGCTCGGAGACAGGGACTCGGCACTGAAGCTTTCTTT.

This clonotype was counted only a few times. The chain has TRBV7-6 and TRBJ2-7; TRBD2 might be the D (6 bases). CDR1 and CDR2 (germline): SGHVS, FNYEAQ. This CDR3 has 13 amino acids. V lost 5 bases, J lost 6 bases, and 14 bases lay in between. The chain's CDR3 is CASSPGRPFEQYF. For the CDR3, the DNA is TGTGCCAGCAGCCCGGGGAGGCCCTTCGAGCAGTACTTC.

CDR3 DNA: TGCAGTGCTAGAAGAAGGGACAGGGGGAACACAGATACGCAGTATTTT. It is translated as CSARRRDRGNTDTQYF. The chain joins TRBV20-1 to TRBJ2-3, with TRBD1 matching over 11 bases. The V gene end was trimmed by 2 bases and the J gene end by 2 bases; junction bases not matched to a gene: 6. CDR1 and CDR2 (germline): DFQATT, SNEGSKA (reference sequence). The CDR3 has 16 residues.

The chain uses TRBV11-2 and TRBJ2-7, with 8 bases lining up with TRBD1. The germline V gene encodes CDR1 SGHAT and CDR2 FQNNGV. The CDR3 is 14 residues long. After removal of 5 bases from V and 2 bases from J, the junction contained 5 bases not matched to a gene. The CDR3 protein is CASSTQTGAYEQYF. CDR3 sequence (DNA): TGTGCCAGCAGCACTCAGACAGGGGCCTACGAGCAGTACTTC. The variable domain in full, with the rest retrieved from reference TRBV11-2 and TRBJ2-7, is EAGVAQSPRYKIIEKRQSVAFWCNPISGHATLYWYQQILGQGPKLLIQFQNNGVVDDSQLPKDRFSAERLKGVDSTLKIQPAKLEDSAVYLCASSTQTGAYEQYFGPGTRLTVT.

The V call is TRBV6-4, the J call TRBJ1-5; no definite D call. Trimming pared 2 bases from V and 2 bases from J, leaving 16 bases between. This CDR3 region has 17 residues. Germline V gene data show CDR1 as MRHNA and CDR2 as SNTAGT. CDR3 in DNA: TGTGCCAGCAGTGACGAGTCGCGTCAAAGGGGCAATCAGCCCCAGCATTTT. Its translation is CASSDESRQRGNQPQHF.

The CDR3 sequence is CASSQEAGSLETQYF. The CDR3, as DNA: TGTGCCAGCAGCCAAGAGGCGGGGAGTCTTGAGACCCAGTACTTC. The rearrangement links TRBV3-1 to TRBJ2-5, with a possible D match to TRBD2 (6 bases). Between the trimmed V and J ends, which lost 0 bases and 5 bases, there was a span of 13 bases. Per the germline V gene, CDR1 is LGHDT and CDR2 is YNNKEL (reference sequence). This CDR3 comprises 15 residues.

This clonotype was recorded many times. The CDR3 here is CASSQGVENSPLHF. The CDR3 DNA follows: TGTGCCAGCAGCCAGGGAGTGGAGAATTCACCCCTCCACTTT. The genes are TRBV3-1 and TRBJ1-6, with D uncertain. The CDR3 sequence is 14 residues long. Germline V CDR1 and CDR2: LGHDT, YNNKEL (reference sequence). The V gene lost 3 bases and the J gene lost 7 bases, with 10 bases spanning the gap.

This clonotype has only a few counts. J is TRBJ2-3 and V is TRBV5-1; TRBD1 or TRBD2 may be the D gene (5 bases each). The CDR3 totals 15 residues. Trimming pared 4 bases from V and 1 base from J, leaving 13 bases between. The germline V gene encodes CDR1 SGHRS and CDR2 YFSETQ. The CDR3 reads CASSASGTGTDTQYF. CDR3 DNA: TGCGCCAGCAGCGCTTCTGGGACGGGCACAGATACGCAGTATTTT.

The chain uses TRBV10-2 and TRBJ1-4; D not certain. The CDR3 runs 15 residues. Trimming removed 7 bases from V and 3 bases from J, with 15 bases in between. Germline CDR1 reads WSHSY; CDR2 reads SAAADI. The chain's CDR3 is CASNRGPTSNEKLFF. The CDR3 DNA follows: TGCGCCAGCAATCGAGGACCCACTTCTAATGAAAAACTGTTTTTT.

Here the CDR3 DNA reads TGTGCCAGCAGTAAAAGGGAGACAGGCCTCTCCTACAATGAGCAGTTCTTC. As protein: CASSKRETGLSYNEQFF. The chain recombines TRBV2 with TRBJ2-1, with D perhaps matching TRBD1 (6 bases). The V and J ends lost 5 bases and 0 bases respectively, with 17 bases between them. The CDR3 has 17 amino acids. In germline, CDR1 is SNHLY, CDR2 FYNNEI. The full variable domain, in which reference TRBV2 and TRBJ2-1 provide the parts outside the CDR3, is EPEVTQTPSHQVTQMGQEVILRCVPISNHLYFYWYRQILGQKVEFLVSFYNNEISEKSEIFDDQFSVERPDGSNFTLKIRSTKLEDSAMYFCASSKRETGLSYNEQFFGPGTRLTVL.

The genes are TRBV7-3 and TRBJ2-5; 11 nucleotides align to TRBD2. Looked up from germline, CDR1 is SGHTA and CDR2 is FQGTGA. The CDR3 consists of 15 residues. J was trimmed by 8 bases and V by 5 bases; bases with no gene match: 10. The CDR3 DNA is TGTGCCAGCAGCCTACAACTAGCGGGAGACCTCACCCAGTACTTC. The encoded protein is CASSLQLAGDLTQYF.

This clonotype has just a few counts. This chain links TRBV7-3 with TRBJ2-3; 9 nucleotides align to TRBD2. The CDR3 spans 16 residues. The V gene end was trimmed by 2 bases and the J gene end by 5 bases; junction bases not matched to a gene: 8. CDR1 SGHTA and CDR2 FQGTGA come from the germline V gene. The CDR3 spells CASSLGAGGPVDTQYF. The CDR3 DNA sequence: TGTGCCAGCAGCTTAGGCGCGGGAGGGCCAGTAGATACGCAGTATTTT.

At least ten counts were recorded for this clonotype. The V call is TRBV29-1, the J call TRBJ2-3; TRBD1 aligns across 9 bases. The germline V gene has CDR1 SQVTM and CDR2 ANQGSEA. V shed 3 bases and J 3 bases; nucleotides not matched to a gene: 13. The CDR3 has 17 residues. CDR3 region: CSVENRRGTGYTDTQYF. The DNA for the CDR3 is TGCAGCGTTGAGAACCGGAGAGGGACAGGGTATACAGATACGCAGTATTTT.

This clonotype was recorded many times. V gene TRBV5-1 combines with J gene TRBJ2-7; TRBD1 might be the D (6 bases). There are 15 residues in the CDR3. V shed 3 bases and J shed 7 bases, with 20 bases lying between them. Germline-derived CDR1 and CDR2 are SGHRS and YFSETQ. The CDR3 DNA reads TGCGCCAGCAGCTGGAAACGGGACACGACCGCGGAGCAGTACTTC. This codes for CASSWKRDTTAEQYF.

CDR3 DNA sequence: TGCGCCAGCAGCTTCATTGGGGCGGGGGGCACAGATACGCAGTATTTT. Its translation: CASSFIGAGGTDTQYF. The chain employs TRBV5-1 and TRBJ2-3; 7 bases agree with TRBD2. The CDR3 covers 16 residues. The ends lost 2 bases at V and 1 base at J; junction bases unmatched: 7. Germline CDR1 reads SGHRS; CDR2 reads YFSETQ. The whole variable domain, remainder taken from reference TRBV5-1 and TRBJ2-3, is KAGVTQTPRYLIKTRGQQVTLSCSPISGHRSVSWYQQTPGQGLQFLFEYFSETQRNKGNFPGRFSGRQFSNSRSEMNVSTLELGDSALYLCASSFIGAGGTDTQYFGPGTRLTVL.

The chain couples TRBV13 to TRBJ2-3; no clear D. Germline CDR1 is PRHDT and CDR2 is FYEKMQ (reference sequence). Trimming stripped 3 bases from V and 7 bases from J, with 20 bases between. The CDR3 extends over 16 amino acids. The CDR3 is CASSFSGPPLGYTQYF. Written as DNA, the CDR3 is TGTGCCAGCAGCTTTTCGGGCCCGCCCCTGGGGTATACGCAGTATTTT.

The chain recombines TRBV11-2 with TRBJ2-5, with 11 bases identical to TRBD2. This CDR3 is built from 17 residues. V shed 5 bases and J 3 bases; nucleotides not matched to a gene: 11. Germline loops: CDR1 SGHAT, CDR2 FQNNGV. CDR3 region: CASSLGAGTSGEETQYF. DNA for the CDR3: TGTGCCAGCAGCCTAGGAGCCGGGACTAGCGGAGAAGAGACCCAGTACTTC.

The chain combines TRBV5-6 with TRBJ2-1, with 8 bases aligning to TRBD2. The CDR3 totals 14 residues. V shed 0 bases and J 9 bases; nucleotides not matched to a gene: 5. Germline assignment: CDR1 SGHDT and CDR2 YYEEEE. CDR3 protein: CASSLDSAGAEQFF. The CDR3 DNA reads TGTGCCAGCAGCTTGGATTCAGCGGGGGCTGAGCAGTTCTTC. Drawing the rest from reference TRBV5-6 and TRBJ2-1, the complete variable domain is DAGVTQSPTHLIKTRGQQVTLRCSPKSGHDTVSWYQQALGQGPQFIFQYYEEEERQRGNFPDRFSGHQFPNYSSELNVNALLLGDSALYLCASSLDSAGAEQFFGPGTRLTVL.

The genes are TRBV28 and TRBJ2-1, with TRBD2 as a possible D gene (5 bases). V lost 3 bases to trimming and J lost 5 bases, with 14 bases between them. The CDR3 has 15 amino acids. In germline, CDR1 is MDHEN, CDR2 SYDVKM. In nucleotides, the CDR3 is TGTGCCAGCAGTTTCGTGGACGGGAAAGACAATGAGCAGTTCTTC. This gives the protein CASSFVDGKDNEQFF.